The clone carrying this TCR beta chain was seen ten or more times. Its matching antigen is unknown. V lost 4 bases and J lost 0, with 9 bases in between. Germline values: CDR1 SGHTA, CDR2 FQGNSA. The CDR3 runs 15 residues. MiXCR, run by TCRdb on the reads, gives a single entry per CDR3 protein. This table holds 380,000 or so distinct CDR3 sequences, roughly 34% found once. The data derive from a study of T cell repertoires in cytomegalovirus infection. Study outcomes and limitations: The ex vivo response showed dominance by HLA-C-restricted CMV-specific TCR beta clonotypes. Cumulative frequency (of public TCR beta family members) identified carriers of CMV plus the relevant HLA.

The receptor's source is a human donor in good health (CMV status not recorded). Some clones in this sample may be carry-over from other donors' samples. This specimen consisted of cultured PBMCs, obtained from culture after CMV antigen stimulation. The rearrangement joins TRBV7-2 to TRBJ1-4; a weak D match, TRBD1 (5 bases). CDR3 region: CASSYDSATNEKLFF. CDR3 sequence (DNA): TGTGCCAGCAGCTACGACAGTGCAACTAATGAAAAACTGTTTTTT.